This passage covers 28 T cell receptor beta chains from one sample sequenced in a study of identical twins. Each CDR3 protein is one row after TCRdb ran MiXCR on the 5' RACE reads. The table shows 500,000 to 600,000 distinct CDR3 sequences, with roughly a fifth occurring only once. The same sample was also used in a study of T cells expressing NK-cell markers.

Sequencing was done on a sample of CD4+ T cells sorted from blood. The source of these receptors is a woman aged 18 to 35 in good health.

This clonotype was observed many times. The chain joins TRBV20-1 to TRBJ2-1; no clear D gene. The CDR3 is made up of 12 amino acids. Germline CDR1 and CDR2: DFQATT and SNEGSKA (reference sequence). The V gene lost 1 base and the J gene lost 2 bases, with 3 bases spanning the gap. The CDR3 spells CSARGTYNEQFF. The CDR3 DNA reads as TGCAGTGCTAGAGGCACCTACAATGAGCAGTTCTTC.

This clonotype was counted a few times. The CDR3 loop reads CSAPKADEVNYGYTF. CDR3 DNA sequence: TGCAGTGCCCCGAAGGCCGACGAAGTTAACTATGGCTACACCTTC. The gene calls are TRBV20-1 and TRBJ1-2; D gene uncertain. The CDR3 loop spans 15 amino acids. Deletions cut 6 bases from V and 1 base from J, with 18 bases between. The germline V gene encodes CDR1 DFQATT and CDR2 SNEGSKA (reference sequence).

The chain is built from TRBV28 and TRBJ2-1; TRBD2 might be the D (6 bases). Germline lookup yields CDR1 MDHEN and CDR2 SYDVKM. The V end was cut by 1 base, the J end by 4 bases, with 11 bases between. The CDR3 loop spans 15 amino acids. As DNA, the CDR3 is TGTGCCAGCAGTTTATCCGGGAGTACGTACAATGAGCAGTTCTTC. This translates into CASSLSGSTYNEQFF.

This clonotype has more than one count but fewer than ten. The V gene is TRBV5-1, the J gene TRBJ2-3; 11 positions match TRBD2. Per germline, CDR1 SGHRS and CDR2 YFSETQ. There are 16 residues in the CDR3. V gave up 3 bases and J gave up 2 bases; unmatched junction bases: 5. DNA of the CDR3: TGCGCCAGCAGCTCCATAGCGGGAGGGATCACAGATACGCAGTATTTT. It specifies CASSSIAGGITDTQYF.

This clonotype was seen ten or more times. V and J are TRBV12-3 or TRBV12-4 and TRBJ2-2, with 10 bases matching TRBD1. V was clipped by 8 bases and J by 6 bases; unmatched bases: 6. The CDR3 contains 14 residues. The CDR3 DNA reads as TGTGCCAGCGGACTCGGGACAGGGGCCGGGGAGCTGTTTTTT. Translation: CASGLGTGAGELFF.

This clonotype has more than one count but fewer than ten. The genes are TRBV6-5 and TRBJ2-7; 9 bases fit TRBD1. The CDR3 is 15 amino acids. V lost 2 bases, J lost 4 bases, and 6 bases stayed unmatched. The germline V gene has CDR1 MNHEY and CDR2 SVGAGI. The CDR3 reads CASSYTGTGWYEQYF. CDR3 DNA sequence: TGTGCCAGCAGTTACACCGGGACAGGGTGGTACGAGCAGTACTTC.

The rearrangement links TRBV10-3 to TRBJ2-1; D gene uncertain. Germline CDR1 reads ENHRY; CDR2 reads SYGVKD. Trimming took 10 bases from V and 0 from J, leaving 10 bases between them. CDR3 length equals 13 residues. The CDR3 region is CATMHSSYNEQFF. The CDR3 region has the DNA TGTGCCACGATGCACAGCTCCTACAATGAGCAGTTCTTC.

This rearrangement joins TRBV20-1 to TRBJ2-1; D unclear. CDR3 size: 11 residues. V was cut by 7 bases and J by 8 bases, with 12 bases left in between. CDR1 is DFQATT and CDR2 is SNEGSKA in the germline V gene (reference sequence). The CDR3 reads CSGFSRYEQFF. The CDR3 bases are TGCAGTGGGTTCTCCCGGTATGAGCAGTTCTTC.

CDR3 amino acids: CSADQTSTGELFF. The CDR3 bases are TGCAGCGCCGACCAGACAAGCACCGGGGAGCTGTTTTTT. This chain connects TRBV29-1 to TRBJ2-2; no reliable D call. This CDR3 is 13 amino acids long. From germline, CDR1 is SQVTM and CDR2 ANQGSEA. V shed 7 bases and J shed 4 bases, with 13 bases lying between them.

V is TRBV6-5 and J is TRBJ2-7; no reliable D call. Trimming stripped 2 bases from V and 6 bases from J, with 14 bases between. This CDR3 comprises 14 residues. The germline gives CDR1 MNHEY, CDR2 SVGAGI. The CDR3, as DNA: TGTGCCAGCAGTTACGGTGGGAAAGTGGGCGAGCAGTACTTC. Encoded protein: CASSYGGKVGEQYF.

The chain carries TRBV7-9 and TRBJ2-1, with D perhaps TRBD2 (6 bases). This CDR3 is built from 10 residues. The germline CDR1 and CDR2 sequences are SEHNR and FQNEAQ (reference sequence). Trimming cost V 6 bases and J 12 bases, with 9 bases left between them. Here the CDR3 DNA reads TGTGCCAGCAGTGGGGGGACGCAGTTCTTC. Protein: CASSGGTQFF.

As to this clonotype: A junction end diverges from the germline sequence, so it may reflect a read error. This sequence joins TRBV5-4 and TRBJ2-5, with D unresolved. CDR1 is SGHNT, CDR2 YYREEE, per germline (reference sequence). The CDR3 sequence is 13 residues long. The CDR3 loop is CARSLGNQETQYF. CDR3 nucleotides: TGTGCCAGGAGCTTGGGGAATCAAGAGACCCAGTACTTC.

This clonotype was seen repeatedly, ten times or more. This chain connects TRBV5-6 to TRBJ2-1, with TRBD2 matching 10 bases. Losses at the gene ends were 6 bases for V and 3 bases for J; bases not matched to a gene: 18. The CDR3 is made up of 19 amino acids. CDR1 SGHDT and CDR2 YYEEEE come from the germline V gene. Here the CDR3 reads CASTATSLLLAGGYNEQFF. Here the CDR3 DNA reads TGTGCCAGCACCGCGACTAGTCTTCTTTTAGCGGGGGGCTACAATGAGCAGTTCTTC. The full variable domain, in which reference TRBV5-6 and TRBJ2-1 provide the parts outside the CDR3, is DAGVTQSPTHLIKTRGQQVTLRCSPKSGHDTVSWYQQALGQGPQFIFQYYEEEERQRGNFPDRFSGHQFPNYSSELNVNALLLGDSALYLCASTATSLLLAGGYNEQFFGPGTRLTVL.

The V call is TRBV15, the J call TRBJ2-3; no definite D call. This CDR3 has 13 residues. V lost 2 bases to trimming and J lost 2 bases, with 5 bases between them. Looked up from germline, CDR1 is LNHNV and CDR2 is YYDKDF (reference sequence). This CDR3 reads CATSRQTTDTQYF. The CDR3, as DNA: TGTGCCACCAGCAGACAAACCACAGATACGCAGTATTTT.

This clonotype was picked up a small number of times. The V call is TRBV5-1, the J call TRBJ1-1; D not certain. Trimming took 9 bases from V and 4 from J, leaving 19 bases between them. CDR3 length equals 14 residues. CDR1 is SGHRS and CDR2 is YFSETQ in the germline V gene. In nucleotides, the CDR3 is TGCGCCACCCAAAAGACGGAAGGACTCACTGAAGCTTTCTTT. Residues: CATQKTEGLTEAFF.

A few counts support this clonotype. The CDR3 region has the DNA TGTGCCAGCAGCTCCCGGCCCGCAGGGACGCAGTATTTT. Translating it yields CASSSRPAGTQYF. The chain joins TRBV7-2 to TRBJ2-3; a possible D gene is TRBD1 (5 bases). This CDR3 comprises 13 residues. The V and J ends lost 4 bases and 9 bases respectively, with 14 bases between them. Per the germline V gene, CDR1 is SGHTA and CDR2 is FQGNSA.

The chain has TRBV6-5 and TRBJ1-1; no definite D call. Looked up from germline, CDR1 is MNHEY and CDR2 is SVGAGI. V lost 6 bases, J lost 3 bases, and 5 bases lay in between. This CDR3 spans 11 amino acids. This chain's CDR3 is CASSTHTEAFF. CDR3 DNA sequence: TGTGCCAGCAGCACCCACACTGAAGCTTTCTTT.

J is TRBJ2-2 and V is TRBV3-1, with D uncertain. V lost 4 bases and J 4 bases, leaving 7 bases between the germline ends. Germline assignment: CDR1 LGHDT and CDR2 YNNKEL (reference sequence). This CDR3 spans 13 amino acids. The CDR3 region is CASSPLSTGELFF. CDR3 in DNA: TGTGCCAGCAGCCCGCTAAGCACCGGGGAGCTGTTTTTT.

This clonotype was seen more than once but under ten times. The chain uses TRBV20-1 and TRBJ2-7, with a weak D call TRBD2 (6 bases). Germline V gene lookup returns CDR1 DFQATT and CDR2 SNEGSKA (reference sequence). The CDR3 runs 12 residues. Trimming removed 3 bases at V and 0 bases at J, with 6 bases between. CDR3 bases: TGCAGTGCTAGGGACTACTCCTACGAGCAGTACTTC. Encoded protein: CSARDYSYEQYF.

The chain uses TRBV6-1 and TRBJ2-5; no firm D call. This CDR3 is 13 amino acids long. V was trimmed by 8 bases and J by 5 bases, leaving 15 bases between them. CDR1 is MNHNS and CDR2 is SASEGT in the germline V gene. The CDR3 sequence is CASYESGVETQYF. The CDR3 region has the DNA TGTGCCAGCTATGAATCAGGAGTGGAGACCCAGTACTTC.

This clonotype came up a few times. The chain couples TRBV20-1 to TRBJ2-4; unclear D gene. The germline gives CDR1 DFQATT, CDR2 SNEGSKA (reference sequence). V lost 0 bases to trimming and J lost 0 bases, with 12 bases between them. The CDR3 is 16 residues long. The CDR3 sequence: CSAREAAATAKNIQYF. The CDR3, as DNA: TGCAGTGCTAGAGAGGCGGCAGCAACAGCCAAAAACATTCAGTACTTC.

This chain uses TRBV20-1 with TRBJ1-1, with D possibly TRBD1 on 6 matching bases. The germline CDR1 and CDR2 sequences are DFQATT and SNEGSKA (reference sequence). The CDR3 has 13 residues. Deletions cut 6 bases from V and 4 bases from J, with 15 bases between. Written as DNA, the CDR3 is TGCAGTGCGGAGGGGGGGCTTGTCACTGAAGCTTTCTTT. It yields the protein CSAEGGLVTEAFF.

This clonotype was counted ten times or more. The chain recombines TRBV12-3 or TRBV12-4 with TRBJ2-1; tentatively, D is TRBD2 (6 bases). The V end was cut by 5 bases, the J end by 9 bases, with 11 bases between. The CDR3 extends over 12 amino acids. The CDR3 nucleotides read TGTGCCAGCAGTGGACTAAGTATTGAGCAGTTCTTC. As protein: CASSGLSIEQFF.

V usage is TRBV24-1 and J usage is TRBJ2-3, with a tentative D call TRBD1 (6 bases). This CDR3 spans 14 amino acids. The germline V gene has CDR1 KGHDR and CDR2 SFDVKD. V shed 3 bases and J shed 3 bases, with 9 bases lying between them. For the CDR3, the DNA is TGTGCCACCAGTGATACAGGGAGAACAGATACGCAGTATTTT. Translation: CATSDTGRTDTQYF.

The chain combines TRBV4-3 with TRBJ2-1; 9 nucleotides match TRBD2. Per germline, CDR1 LGHNA and CDR2 YSLEER. With V trimmed by 0 bases and J by 13 bases, 7 bases remained unmatched. CDR3 length: 14 residues. CDR3 sequence: CASSQDWLAGIQFF. CDR3 nucleotides: TGCGCCAGCAGCCAAGATTGGCTAGCGGGGATACAGTTCTTC.

The gene calls are TRBV3-1 and TRBJ2-5; 9 bases are a match to TRBD2. Trimming removed 1 base from V and 5 bases from J; junction bases left unmatched: 5. The CDR3 is made up of 15 amino acids. Germline lookup yields CDR1 LGHDT and CDR2 YNNKEL (reference sequence). As DNA, the CDR3 is TGTGCCAGCAGCCAAGGACTAGCGGAGACTGAGACCCAGTACTTC. Its protein product is CASSQGLAETETQYF.

A few counts support this clonotype. V gene TRBV15 combines with J gene TRBJ2-6; D ambiguous. Trimming stripped 5 bases from V and 0 bases from J, with 11 bases between. There are 16 residues in the CDR3. Germline V gives CDR1 LNHNV, CDR2 YYDKDF (reference sequence). The CDR3 DNA is TGTGCCACCAGCCCCCGGGTAGGCTCTGGGGCCAACGTCCTGACTTTC. Residues: CATSPRVGSGANVLTF.

This clonotype has only a few counts. V and J are TRBV20-1 and TRBJ2-5, with D tentatively TRBD2 (6 bases). V lost 3 bases and J lost 2, with 16 bases in between. The germline V gene has CDR1 DFQATT and CDR2 SNEGSKA (reference sequence). The CDR3 covers 15 residues. CDR3 sequence reads: CSARKSGSGQETQYF. DNA of the CDR3: TGCAGTGCTAGGAAATCAGGTAGCGGACAAGAGACCCAGTACTTC.